This TCR beta chain was profiled in a study of T cell responses to AZD1222 COVID-19 vaccine. The CDR3 covers 13 residues. Per germline, CDR1 SGHRS and CDR2 YFSETQ. V was cut by 2 bases and J by 2 bases, with 6 bases left in between. As concerns this clone: Its cognate antigen is unknown. Within the sample, other DNA sequences also encode this same CDR3.

Overall study results and limits: An increase in Spike-specific TCR breadth and depth was observed after two AZD1222 doses. Vaccine-associated CD4 TCRs ranged over spike, dominating at 160-218 and 743-854. Clonal diversity was possibly underestimated; the donors were predominantly white British and more often female. Baseline serology detected seropositivity in only a handful of AZD1222 recipients.

Data came from immunoSEQ multiplex PCR; TCRdb stores just in-frame clones and leaves some out. The table shows 200,000 to 250,000 clones, with roughly 94% occurring only once. This TCR derives from an adult who received the MenACWY meningococcal vaccine as a control. Here the sequenced sample was peripheral blood, taken 28 days after the second dose of the MenACWY control vaccine. The chain has TRBV5-1 and TRBJ2-3; D remains ambiguous. The CDR3 coding sequence is TGCGCCAGCAGCTTAGGGCCCACAGATACGCAGTATTTT. Amino acid sequence: CASSLGPTDTQYF.